The 25 T cell receptor beta chains in this list originate from one sample, sequenced in a study of blood T cell repertoires in COVID-19. The table came from immunoSEQ multiplex PCR; TCRdb's copy has only in-frame clones and leaves some out. The sample lists about 400,000 clones; more than 80% were seen once. Sequencing used peripheral blood. These receptors all come from a woman under 40 with active or convalescent COVID-19.

J is TRBJ2-5 and V is TRBV5-4; D is unresolved. The CDR3 length is 13 residues. V shed 2 bases and J shed 3 bases, with 8 bases lying between them. CDR1 is SGHNT and CDR2 is YYREEE in the germline V gene (reference sequence). CDR3: CASSFYEEETQYF. The DNA of the CDR3 is TGTGCCAGCAGCTTCTATGAGGAAGAGACCCAGTACTTC.

This clone has a handful of counts. The CDR3 is CASRDGPEKNSPLHF. The CDR3 DNA sequence: TGTGCCAGCAGAGACGGCCCGGAGAAAAATTCACCCCTCCACTTT. The chain employs TRBV6-6 and TRBJ1-6; D remains unclear. The CDR3 loop spans 15 amino acids. CDR1 MNHNY and CDR2 SVGAGI come from the germline V gene (reference sequence). V shed 6 bases and J shed 7 bases, with 16 bases lying between them.

The CDR3 here is CASSPNIQGSTQYF. The CDR3, as DNA: TGTGCCAGCAGCCCTAATATACAGGGAAGTACGCAGTATTTT. The gene calls are TRBV7-9 and TRBJ2-3; possible D gene TRBD1, 6 bases. This CDR3 comprises 14 residues. Trimming stripped 5 bases from V and 8 bases from J, with 17 bases between. Germline CDR1 and CDR2: SEHNR and FQNEAQ (reference sequence). The full variable domain, in which reference TRBV7-9 and TRBJ2-3 provide the parts outside the CDR3, is DTGVSQNPRHKITKRGQNVTFRCDPISEHNRLYWYRQTLGQGPEFLTYFQNEAQLEKSRLLSDRFSAERPKGSFSTLEIQRTEQGDSAMYLCASSPNIQGSTQYFGPGTRLTVL.

The chain uses TRBV27 and TRBJ2-5, with 10 bases lining up with TRBD2. CDR3 length equals 16 residues. Germline trimming cut 2 bases from V and 6 bases from J; bases unmatched to any gene: 9. The germline CDR1 and CDR2 sequences are MNHEY and SMNVEV (reference sequence). The CDR3 coding sequence is TGTGCCAGCAGTTTAAGGCCTCAGCGGGGGGGAAAGACCCAGTACTTC. The encoded protein is CASSLRPQRGGKTQYF.

The genes are TRBV7-8 and TRBJ2-5; D unresolved. Trimming shortened V by 0 bases and J by 1 base, and 6 bases separated the two germline ends. Germline V gene sequence: CDR1 SGHVS, CDR2 FQNEAQ. The CDR3 has 14 amino acids. This CDR3 is CASSLATSQETQYF. DNA of the CDR3: TGTGCCAGCAGCTTAGCGACTTCCCAAGAGACCCAGTACTTC.

The chain carries TRBV6-2 or TRBV6-3 and TRBJ2-1; 10 bases map to TRBD2. J lost 2 bases, V lost 4 bases, and 20 bases had no gene match. This CDR3 has 21 residues. From germline, CDR1 is MNHEY and CDR2 SVGEGT. CDR3 DNA sequence: TGTGCCAGCAGTTCCACCTCTTCACTAGCGGGGCCACCCCTTCCCTACAATGAGCAGTTCTTC. Translating it yields CASSSTSSLAGPPLPYNEQFF.

V is TRBV5-6 and J is TRBJ1-6, with D possibly being TRBD1 (6 bases). Trimming removed 2 bases at V and 7 bases at J, with 10 bases between. This CDR3 comprises 14 residues. Germline loops: CDR1 SGHDT, CDR2 YYEEEE. This CDR3 is CASSLGGENSPLHF. The CDR3, as DNA: TGTGCCAGCAGCTTAGGGGGGGAGAATTCACCCCTCCACTTT.

The gene calls are TRBV19 and TRBJ2-1; tentatively, D is TRBD1 (6 bases). This CDR3 is 15 amino acids long. Trimming took off 3 bases at V and 1 base at J, with 10 bases between the two ends. Per germline, CDR1 LNHDA and CDR2 SQIVND (reference sequence). In DNA, the CDR3 is TGTGCCAGTAGTATTCGGACAGATTCCTACAATGAGCAGTTCTTC. Its protein product is CASSIRTDSYNEQFF.

The rearrangement joins TRBV10-2 to TRBJ2-7; 8 nucleotides line up with TRBD1. The CDR3 consists of 15 residues. Germline CDR1 reads WSHSY; CDR2 reads SAAADI. V gave up 2 bases and J gave up 7 bases; unmatched junction bases: 10. The CDR3 coding sequence is TGCGCCAGCAGTGAGCTAGACAGGGGTTCGTGGGAGCAGTACTTC. This sequence encodes CASSELDRGSWEQYF.

This chain links TRBV28 with TRBJ1-2; 8 bases map to TRBD1. CDR1 is MDHEN and CDR2 is SYDVKM in the germline V gene. V was pared by 6 bases and J by 7 bases, with 13 bases of the junction left unmatched. The CDR3 runs to 15 residues. The CDR3 sequence: CASRSPQGGFFGYTF. For the CDR3, the DNA is TGTGCCAGCAGGTCACCACAGGGGGGATTTTTTGGCTACACCTTC.

The rearrangement uses TRBV30 and TRBJ2-7, with 10 bases identical to TRBD1. Germline V CDR1 and CDR2: GTSNPN, SVGIG (reference sequence). There are 15 residues in the CDR3. V lost 3 bases and J lost 0; bases outside the gene matches: 5. The CDR3: CAWSLGQGVSYEQYF. CDR3 DNA sequence: TGTGCCTGGAGCCTCGGACAGGGGGTCTCCTACGAGCAGTACTTC.

J is TRBJ1-1 and V is TRBV4-1, with D possibly matching TRBD1 (6 bases). CDR1 and CDR2 from the germline V gene are MGHRA and YSYEKL. This CDR3 spans 15 amino acids. V shed 3 bases and J shed 3 bases, with 14 bases lying between them. The CDR3 is CASSQAETGYTEAFF. The CDR3 coding sequence is TGCGCCAGCAGCCAGGCTGAAACAGGGTACACTGAAGCTTTCTTT.

The J gene is TRBJ1-2, the V gene TRBV4-1; the D gene is possibly TRBD1 (5 bases). Germline CDR1 MGHRA, CDR2 YSYEKL. V was cut by 4 bases and J by 7 bases, with 19 bases left in between. The CDR3 is 15 residues long. The DNA of the CDR3 is TGCGCCAGCAGCCCCACGGAAGGGCAGGGTATTGGCTACACCTTC. Its translation is CASSPTEGQGIGYTF.

The J gene is TRBJ1-4, the V gene TRBV5-6; 7 nucleotides align to TRBD1. The CDR3 sequence is 18 residues long. CDR1 and CDR2 from the germline V gene are SGHDT and YYEEEE. Trimming removed 0 bases from V and 0 bases from J; junction bases left unmatched: 8. For the CDR3, the DNA is TGTGCCAGCAGCTTGGGTACAGGGGTTGGAGCAACTAATGAAAAACTGTTTTTT. Protein product: CASSLGTGVGATNEKLFF.

J is TRBJ2-3 and V is TRBV18; the match to TRBD1 covers 9 bases. CDR3 length: 16 residues. Germline V gene lookup returns CDR1 KGHSH and CDR2 LQKENI. Unmatched junction bases numbered 9, after V lost 0 bases and J lost 8 bases. CDR3 loop: CASSPPGQGRQGTQYF. The CDR3 nucleotides read TGTGCCAGCTCACCACCGGGACAGGGAAGGCAAGGTACGCAGTATTTT.

This clone was counted once. This chain uses TRBV7-2 with TRBJ2-7; 15 bases are shared with TRBD2. Germline CDR1 SGHTA, CDR2 FQGNSA. After removal of 0 bases from V and 2 bases from J, the junction contained 8 bases not matched to a gene. This CDR3 region has 19 residues. The CDR3 region is CASSLAGGLAGGKAYEQYF. The CDR3 DNA reads TGTGCCAGCAGCTTAGCGGGGGGACTAGCGGGAGGTAAGGCCTACGAGCAGTACTTC.

V and J are TRBV2 and TRBJ1-5, with 7 nucleotides matching TRBD1. The CDR3 spans 14 residues. The germline CDR1 and CDR2 sequences are SNHLY and FYNNEI. Germline trimming cut 8 bases from V and 0 bases from J; bases unmatched to any gene: 4. CDR3 sequence reads: CASGRGDSNQPQHF. The CDR3 bases are TGTGCCAGCGGCAGGGGGGATAGCAATCAGCCCCAGCATTTT.

DNA for the CDR3: TGTGCCAGCTCACCAGGGCAGTCTGGAAACACCATATATTTT. Translated: CASSPGQSGNTIYF. The rearrangement links TRBV18 to TRBJ1-3; D remains ambiguous. Looked up from germline, CDR1 is KGHSH and CDR2 is LQKENI. With 2 bases removed from V and 1 base from J, the gap between germline ends came to 6 bases. There are 14 residues in the CDR3.

There are a few counts of this clone. CDR3 loop: CASSGRQVLNTEAFF. DNA for the CDR3: TGTGCCAGCAGCGGAAGACAGGTGTTGAACACTGAAGCTTTCTTT. The rearrangement uses TRBV2 and TRBJ1-1; D is perhaps TRBD1 (6 bases). Trimming took off 6 bases at V and 0 bases at J, with 14 bases between the two ends. Germline-derived CDR1 and CDR2 are SNHLY and FYNNEI. The CDR3 spans 15 residues. The variable domain in full, completed from reference TRBV2 and TRBJ1-1, reads EPEVTQTPSHQVTQMGQEVILRCVPISNHLYFYWYRQILGQKVEFLVSFYNNEISEKSEIFDDQFSVERPDGSNFTLKIRSTKLEDSAMYFCASSGRQVLNTEAFFGQGTRLTVV.

The chain is built from TRBV19 and TRBJ1-1, with D possibly TRBD1 on 6 matching bases. Trimming left V 10 bases short and J 4 bases short, with 13 bases between. CDR3 length equals 12 residues. CDR1 is LNHDA and CDR2 is SQIVND in the germline V gene (reference sequence). CDR3 in DNA: TGTGCCACTGCGACAGGTAGCACTGAAGCTTTCTTT. Protein sequence: CATATGSTEAFF.

The V call is TRBV10-1, the J call TRBJ2-4; TRBD1 is a possible D gene (6 bases). CDR1 is WNHNN and CDR2 is SYGVQD in the germline V gene (reference sequence). V dropped 4 bases and J dropped 7 bases, with 11 bases sitting between them. The CDR3 is 13 amino acids. As DNA, the CDR3 is TGCGCCAGCAGTGTGCCAGGGGTGAACATTCAGTACTTC. Residues: CASSVPGVNIQYF.

V gene TRBV5-8 combines with J gene TRBJ2-7, with a weak D call TRBD2 (6 bases). The V end was cut by 5 bases, the J end by 5 bases, with 14 bases between. The CDR3 consists of 13 residues. Germline values: CDR1 SGHTS, CDR2 YDEGEE. The CDR3 region has the DNA TGTGCCAGCAGACCCCGGGGGATCGACGAGCAGTACTTC. This gives the protein CASRPRGIDEQYF.

The chain has TRBV5-4 and TRBJ1-1; D unresolved. The CDR3 is 13 amino acids. Germline CDR1 is SGHNT and CDR2 is YYREEE (reference sequence). Trimming shortened V by 0 bases and J by 1 base, and 4 bases separated the two germline ends. The CDR3 spells CASSLEQNTEAFF. The CDR3 region has the DNA TGTGCCAGCAGCTTGGAACAGAACACTGAAGCTTTCTTT.

V is TRBV19 and J is TRBJ2-7, with D perhaps TRBD1 (5 bases). Germline V lookup: CDR1 LNHDA, CDR2 SQIVND (reference sequence). Trimming took off 3 bases at V and 2 bases at J, with 8 bases between the two ends. The CDR3 has 13 residues. CDR3 sequence: CASSIQGTYEQYF. The CDR3 region has the DNA TGTGCCAGTAGTATTCAGGGCACCTACGAGCAGTACTTC.

The V call is TRBV6-5, the J call TRBJ1-2, with 11 bases that match TRBD1. CDR1 is MNHEY, CDR2 SVGAGI, per germline. J was trimmed by 2 bases and V by 7 bases; bases with no gene match: 3. The CDR3 consists of 14 residues. For the CDR3, the DNA is TGTGCCAGCACAGGACAGGGGGCCAACTATGGCTACACCTTC. Translation gives CASTGQGANYGYTF.